This TCR beta chain was identified in a study of T-cell memory formation after mild COVID-19. CDR3 size: 14 residues. V was shortened by 5 bases and J by 3 bases, with 14 bases between the two germline ends. Per the germline V gene, CDR1 is DFQATT and CDR2 is SNEGSKA (reference sequence). MiXCR was run by TCRdb on the 5' RACE reads, yielding one entry per CDR3 protein. Among approximately 210,000 distinct CDR3 sequences listed, 10% were seen once. This TCR was sampled from a man between 18 and 35 years old who had mild COVID-19 (a few samples of this study predate the infection). Cell type and time point are not known. The material sequenced was PBMCs or a T cell subset sorted from them (not recorded which). The rearrangement uses TRBV20-1 and TRBJ2-1; no definite D call. CDR3 in DNA: TGCAGTGCTGCGCCCGGCCACGTCTACAATGAGCAGTTCTTC. It is translated as CSAAPGHVYNEQFF.